The TCR beta chain described here comes from a study of blood T cells in healthy people across ages (dated by TCRdb to 2013 to 2016). About the full investigation: In model experiments, roughly one uniquely barcoded TCR beta cDNA molecule per two T cells was captured by template switching. Age-related changes in TCR beta repertoire diversity were measured in the study by deep sequencing normalized with unique cDNA molecular identifiers. The donors were divided into four age groups: young (average around 15 years), middle-aged (roughly 42), aged (approximately 59) and long-lived (roughly 86). Donors of different ages were randomly distributed across sequencing lanes to avoid experimental bias. For two donors (one aged 18 to 30 and one aged 80 or older), the study analyzed two additional independent replicas of 1 million unique cDNA reads from the same blood draw.

This clonotype was counted only a few times. Its binding antigen is unknown. The record has no base qualities; no much larger clone is one base away. Libraries were prepared through 5' RACE. Sequencing was performed on an Illumina HiSeq 2500. The second PCR ran for about 6 to 11 cycles and used a J-beta primer mix along with a sample-barcoded 5' primer. Each TCR beta cDNA molecule received a unique molecular identifier from a template-switch 5' adaptor carrying 12 random nucleotides. At least 3 million CDR3-containing paired-end reads were obtained from each sample. First-strand cDNA was synthesized from all RNA with the Mint cDNA synthesis kit, primed by a TRBC-specific oligonucleotide. After uracil-DNA glycosylase treatment, a first 18-cycle PCR used universal primers M1SS and BC2_uni_R on all cDNA. As for the original processing: For normalization, 1 million high-quality reads were randomly selected from each sample, with every read carrying a distinct molecular identifier. Instead of being binned into consensus sequences, reads that shared molecular identifiers were thrown out. MiTCR, set to a Q25 quality threshold and the strictest error-elimination algorithm, was used for CDR3 identification, clonotype clustering and error correction. A nonparametric unseen species model with Euler transformation was used to estimate a lower bound on total TCR beta diversity. TCRdb's own reprocessing of the public reads used fastp at Q25 and MiXCR and kept productive beta chains. Rows with a matching CDR3 protein are joined into one entry that keeps the most common DNA and genes. These V and J calls originate from TCRdb's pipeline instead of the authors' own analysis. Within this sample are under 1,000,000 distinct CDR3 sequences, with 30% to 45% of them counted one time only. The ten largest account for 10% to 15% of the sample.

The 39 donors, aged about 6 to 100 years, were systemically healthy Caucasian individuals from Russia. Around 10 milliliters of peripheral blood were drawn from each donor into EDTA-treated Vacutainer tubes. PBMCs were isolated by Ficoll-Paque density-gradient centrifugation, with at least 6.5 million obtained per sample. Total RNA was extracted from PBMCs with Trizol reagent, with at least 5.5 micrograms obtained per sample. Naive CD45RAhigh/CD27high T cell percentages were measured by flow cytometry on a PBMC aliquot from every donor. The study at large found these results: Donor CMV infection status was unknown, potentially confounding age-related changes in expanded clonotypes. Total diversity estimates from one million sequenced T cells were considered lower bounds and underestimates. The percentage of naive T cells measured by flow cytometry correlated strongly with observed TCR beta diversity. Compared with the aged group, the long-lived group had more naive CD4+ T cells, fewer expanded clones and increased TCR diversity, suggesting age selection. Because profiling used bulk unsorted PBMCs, naive and antigen-experienced compartments could not be compared conclusively. As age increased, observed TCR beta diversity per million T cells dropped in a roughly linear way, and a significant reduction was already evident by age 40.

The CDR3 has 14 amino acids, counting the end cysteine and phenylalanine. Solely the CDR3 DNA is kept, with 42 bases framed from the first base. From the germline V gene, CDR1 is SGHRS and CDR2 is YFSETQ. For this chain, trimming is 0 bases at the V end and 3 bases at the J end, and the number of junction bases without a gene match is 3. Sample: blood. The clonotype comes from a man younger than 30 in good health. The chain joins TRBV5-1 to TRBJ2-7; TRBD2 fits 7 bases in the junction. The nucleotide sequence reads as follows: TGCGCCAGCAGCTTGGCTAGCGGCCTCTACGAGCAGTACTTC. This encodes CASSLASGLYEQYF.